This T cell receptor (beta chain) came from a study of T-cell reconstitution after alpha-beta-depleted transplantation in children (TCRdb year 2016). For context, the study as a whole: T-cell immune reconstitution after TCRalphabeta/CD19-depleted allogeneic hematopoietic cell transplantation in children was quantitatively tracked in the study by means of TCR repertoire profiling.

What the authors observed across the whole study: In some patients, the high TCRbeta diversity seen at day 60 was put down to recipient T cells and intrathymic progenitors that had survived conditioning. The frequencies of hyperexpanded clones fell over the following months, and after one year, T-cell counts and TCRbeta diversity were mostly attributed to newly produced T cells. The apparently early alphabetaT-cell count recovery about two months after transplant was reportedly dependent on only several hundred rapidly expanded clones derived from non-depleted graft cells.

This specimen's treatment or condition label, per the study, means: allogeneic hematopoietic cell transplantation with graft depleted of TCRalphabeta T cells and CD19 B cells. Transplant recipients were children who received TCRalphabeta/CD19-depleted allogeneic hematopoietic cell grafts. The library was made by PCR. Instrument on record: Illumina HiSeq 2500. TCR libraries were prepared with molecular barcoding, using unique molecular identifiers to normalize TCRbeta repertoire quantification. TCRdb reran the public reads through fastp at Q25 and MiXCR, keeping productive beta chains. Rows with a matching CDR3 protein are joined into one entry that keeps the most common DNA and genes. The sample has approximately 130,000 distinct CDR3 sequences on record, roughly 10% of them singletons. Less than 25% of the sample rests with the top ten. In the germline V gene (reference sequence), CDR1 corresponds to SEHNR and CDR2 to FQNEAQ. Trimming costs V 0 bases and J 5 bases, and their ends lie 5 bases apart. The CDR3 has 12 amino acids, counting the end cysteine and phenylalanine. Only the CDR3 region is kept as DNA, spanning 36 bases read in frame from base 1.

As concerns this clonotype: No cognate antigen has been identified for it. Base qualities are not at hand, and no much larger clone is one base apart.

Sequencing was performed on PBMCs, mostly from graft donor cells, taken 180 days after TCRalphabeta/CD19-depleted stem cell transplant. The chain is assembled from TRBV7-9 and TRBJ2-7; no D gene is confidently identified. The TCR comes from a girl less than two years old who had a stem cell transplant for combined immunodeficiency, so the T cells may come from the graft donor. The sequenced DNA is TGTGCCAGCAGCTTAGCTGTCGACGAGCAGTACTTC. Its protein reads: CASSLAVDEQYF.